This TCR beta chain was captured in a study of blood T cell repertoires in COVID-19 (dated by TCRdb to 2018 to 2020). Describing the broader study: The collaborator samples originated in the United States, Italy and Spain and spanned the acute and convalescent phases of COVID-19. The prospective study material was composed of cDNA or gDNA derived from T cells, B-cell-depleted T cells, or PBMCs. Subjects who had been exposed to COVID-19, were actively infected with it, or had recovered from it provided the deeply sampled blood TCRbeta repertoires that made up the dataset. The repertoires were released in a freely available public database intended as a resource for research on the immune response to SARS-CoV-2. Samples were obtained from the ongoing ImmuneRACE study (first 160 participants) and from over 1,000 subjects provided by 6 global collaborators. Nearly every sample came with metadata listing a de-identified subject ID, COVID-19 status, age in years and sex. HLA class I and class II types, where available, came from metadata supplied by the sample provider rather than from assay-based typing.

Enrolling through a virtual design, the prospective study's participants ranged in age from roughly 18 to 90 years and lived across roughly 24 United States geographic areas. In the prospective study, cohorts were assigned on the basis of participant-reported clinical history obtained from a screening survey and a study questionnaire. Recovered participants in ImmuneRACE Cohort 3 were defined as having two consecutive negative NP/OP PCR tests, clearance from a healthcare professional, or resolution of symptoms. In the prospective study, mobile phlebotomists collected whole blood, serum and a nasopharyngeal or oropharyngeal swab from each participant. Over a roughly two-month period, participants in the prospective study had the option of providing additional blood draws and questionnaires. Blood samples from the prospective study were shipped frozen or at room temperature prior to DNA extraction.

Details on this clone: What antigen it recognizes has not been identified. Base qualities are not provided; no much larger clone lies one nucleotide away. This sample includes further DNA sequences coding for the same CDR3.

In the germline V gene (reference sequence), CDR1 corresponds to DFQATT and CDR2 to SNEGSKA. Spanning cysteine to phenylalanine, the CDR3 consists of 14 amino acids. Kept here is only the CDR3 DNA, which spans 42 bases and is read in frame from base 1. Relative to germline, V is missing 6 bases and J is missing 1 base, with 8 bases of the junction outside any gene match. TCRbeta CDR3 regions were amplified from genomic DNA using the immunoSEQ Assay, a bias-controlled multiplex PCR. The authors processed their data as follows. Within the assay, amplification of reference gene primers was used to estimate how many nucleated cells each sample contained. To quantify the absolute abundance of each unique TCRbeta CDR3 rearrangement, sequence reads were collapsed and filtered. For each sample, productive Simpson clonality was calculated as the square root of Simpson's diversity index over productive rearrangements. TCRdb carries this immuneACCESS record with in-frame sequences only. Its versions omit some clonotypes, under half of them owing to an unresolved V gene in the studies checked, with the rest unexplained. From that table come the V and J calls and clone size; the DNA was used to work out D and trimming. For this sample the table gives roughly 160,000 clones, of which about four fifths were detected only once. Of the sample, roughly 3.4% falls within the top ten clones.

The research as a whole found: The amount of clinical and demographic metadata varied by source and participant and was provided uncurated.

The chain is assembled from TRBV20-1 and TRBJ2-7; 8 bases in the junction line up with TRBD1. The sequenced sample consisted of PBMCs or T cells enriched from blood (not recorded which). The origin of this receptor is an older woman who had recovered from COVID-19. The encoded CDR3 is CSASPTGESYEQYF. The base sequence is TGCAGTGCCAGTCCGACAGGGGAGTCCTACGAGCAGTACTTC.